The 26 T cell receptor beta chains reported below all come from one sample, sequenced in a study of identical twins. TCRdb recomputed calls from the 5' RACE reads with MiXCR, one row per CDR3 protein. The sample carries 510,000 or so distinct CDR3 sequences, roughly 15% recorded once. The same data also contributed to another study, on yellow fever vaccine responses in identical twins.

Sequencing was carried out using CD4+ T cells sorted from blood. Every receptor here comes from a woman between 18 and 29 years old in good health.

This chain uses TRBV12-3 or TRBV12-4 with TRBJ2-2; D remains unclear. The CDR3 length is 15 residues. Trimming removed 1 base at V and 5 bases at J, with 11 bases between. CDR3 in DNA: TGTGCCAGCAGTTTAGGGCCAACGGTGACCGGGGAGCTGTTTTTT. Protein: CASSLGPTVTGELFF.

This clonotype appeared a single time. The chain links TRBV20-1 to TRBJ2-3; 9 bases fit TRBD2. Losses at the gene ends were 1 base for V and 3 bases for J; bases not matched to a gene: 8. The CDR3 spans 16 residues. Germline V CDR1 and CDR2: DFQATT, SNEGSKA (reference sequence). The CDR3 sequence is CSARVREGGGTDTQYF. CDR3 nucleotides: TGCAGTGCTAGAGTGCGGGAGGGCGGCGGAACAGATACGCAGTATTTT.

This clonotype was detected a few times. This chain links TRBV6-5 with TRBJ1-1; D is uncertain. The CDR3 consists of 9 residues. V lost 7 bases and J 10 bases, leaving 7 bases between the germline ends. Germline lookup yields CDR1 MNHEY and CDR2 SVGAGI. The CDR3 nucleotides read TGTGCCAGCAAATCAGTAGCTTTCTTT. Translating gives CASKSVAFF.

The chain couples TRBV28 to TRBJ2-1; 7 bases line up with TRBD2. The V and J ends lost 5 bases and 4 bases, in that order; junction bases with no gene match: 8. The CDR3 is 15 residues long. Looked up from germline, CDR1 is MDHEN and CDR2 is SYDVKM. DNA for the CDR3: TGTGCCAGCAGTCCTAATAGCGGGCTATACAATGAGCAGTTCTTC. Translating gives CASSPNSGLYNEQFF.

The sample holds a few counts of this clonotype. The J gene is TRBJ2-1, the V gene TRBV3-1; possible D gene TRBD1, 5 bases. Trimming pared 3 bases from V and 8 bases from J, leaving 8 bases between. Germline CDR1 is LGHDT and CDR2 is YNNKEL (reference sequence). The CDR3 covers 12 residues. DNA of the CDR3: TGTGCCAGCAGCCACAGGGTTTATGAGCAGTTCTTC. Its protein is CASSHRVYEQFF.

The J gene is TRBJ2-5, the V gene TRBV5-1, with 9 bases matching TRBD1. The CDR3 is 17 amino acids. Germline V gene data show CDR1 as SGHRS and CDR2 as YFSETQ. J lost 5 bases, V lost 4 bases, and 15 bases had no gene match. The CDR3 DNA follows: TGCGCCAGCAGCCCCATCCCAGCGGGACAGGGTTTGGAGACCCAGTACTTC. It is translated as CASSPIPAGQGLETQYF.

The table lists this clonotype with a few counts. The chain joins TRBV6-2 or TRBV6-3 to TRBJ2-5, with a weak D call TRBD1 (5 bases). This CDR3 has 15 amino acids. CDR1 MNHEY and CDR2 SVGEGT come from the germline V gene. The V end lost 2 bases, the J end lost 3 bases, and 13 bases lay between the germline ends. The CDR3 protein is CASSYPGTGEETQYF. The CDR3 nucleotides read TGTGCCAGCAGTTACCCCGGCACAGGTGAAGAGACCCAGTACTTC.

CDR3 in amino acids: CASSKPQGPYNEQFF. CDR3 in DNA: TGTGCCAGCAGTAAGCCCCAGGGGCCCTACAATGAGCAGTTCTTC. The chain joins TRBV12-3 or TRBV12-4 to TRBJ2-1, with D possibly being TRBD1 (6 bases). The ends were cut back, 5 bases at V and 2 bases at J, with 13 bases in the middle. The length of the CDR3 is 15 residues.

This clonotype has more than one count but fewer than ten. The CDR3 DNA is TGTGCCACCAGCTTGGGACTAGCGGGACTCGCAGATACGCAGTATTTT. Residues: CATSLGLAGLADTQYF. The chain combines TRBV15 with TRBJ2-3, with TRBD2 identical over 13 bases. CDR3 length equals 16 residues. J lost 4 bases, V lost 5 bases, and 6 bases had no gene match. Looked up from germline, CDR1 is LNHNV and CDR2 is YYDKDF (reference sequence).

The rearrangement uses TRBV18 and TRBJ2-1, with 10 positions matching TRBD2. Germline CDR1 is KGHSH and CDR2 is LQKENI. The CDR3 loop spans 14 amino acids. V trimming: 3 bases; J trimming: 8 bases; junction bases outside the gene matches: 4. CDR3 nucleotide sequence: TGTGCCAGCTCACCGGGGACTAGCGTTGATGAGCAGTTCTTC. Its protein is CASSPGTSVDEQFF. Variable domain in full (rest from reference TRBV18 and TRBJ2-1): NAGVMQNPRHLVRRRGQEARLRCSPMKGHSHVYWYRQLPEEGLKFMVYLQKENIIDESGMPKERFSAEFPKEGPSILRIQQVVRGDSAAYFCASSPGTSVDEQFFGPGTRLTVL.

The CDR3 region has the DNA TGTGCCAGCACCCCCGGGACTAGCGGACTCTACGAGCAGTACTTC. It codes for CASTPGTSGLYEQYF. This chain connects TRBV28 to TRBJ2-7, with 11 bases fitting TRBD2. J was trimmed by 3 bases and V by 7 bases; bases with no gene match: 8. Per germline, CDR1 MDHEN and CDR2 SYDVKM. The CDR3 runs 15 residues.

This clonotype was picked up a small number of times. This CDR3 reads CSASRSTQYF. CDR3 sequence (DNA): TGCAGTGCTAGCCGGAGTACGCAGTATTTT. This rearrangement joins TRBV20-1 to TRBJ2-3; D gene unclear. The CDR3 length is 10 residues. CDR1 DFQATT and CDR2 SNEGSKA come from the germline V gene (reference sequence). The ends were cut back, 3 bases at V and 8 bases at J, with 6 bases in the middle.

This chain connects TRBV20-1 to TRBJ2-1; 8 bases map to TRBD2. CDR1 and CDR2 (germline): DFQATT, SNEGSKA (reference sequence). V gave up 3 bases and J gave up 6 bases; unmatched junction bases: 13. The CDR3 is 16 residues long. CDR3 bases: TGCAGTGCTAGGGGGCAGGGTCGGGAGGGCATCAATGAGCAGTTCTTC. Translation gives CSARGQGREGINEQFF.

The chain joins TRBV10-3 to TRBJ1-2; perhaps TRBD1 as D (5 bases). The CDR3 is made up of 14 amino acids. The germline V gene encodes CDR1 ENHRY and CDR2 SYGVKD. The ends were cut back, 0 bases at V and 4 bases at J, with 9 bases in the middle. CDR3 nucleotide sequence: TGTGCCATCAGTGAGTCCGACAGTTTCTATGGCTACACCTTC. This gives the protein CAISESDSFYGYTF.

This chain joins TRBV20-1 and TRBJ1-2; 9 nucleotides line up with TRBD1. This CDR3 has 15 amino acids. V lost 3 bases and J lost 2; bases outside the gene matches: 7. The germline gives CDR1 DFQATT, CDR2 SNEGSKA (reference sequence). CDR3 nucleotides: TGCAGTGCTAGTAAATCCGGGACAGGGAACTATGGCTACACCTTC. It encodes CSASKSGTGNYGYTF.

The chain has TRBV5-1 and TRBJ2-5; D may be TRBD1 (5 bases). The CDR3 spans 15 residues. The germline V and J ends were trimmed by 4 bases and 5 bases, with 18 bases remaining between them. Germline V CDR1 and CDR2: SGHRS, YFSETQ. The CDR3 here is CASSPGYMGSETQYF. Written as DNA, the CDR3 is TGCGCCAGCAGCCCAGGGTACATGGGGTCGGAGACCCAGTACTTC.

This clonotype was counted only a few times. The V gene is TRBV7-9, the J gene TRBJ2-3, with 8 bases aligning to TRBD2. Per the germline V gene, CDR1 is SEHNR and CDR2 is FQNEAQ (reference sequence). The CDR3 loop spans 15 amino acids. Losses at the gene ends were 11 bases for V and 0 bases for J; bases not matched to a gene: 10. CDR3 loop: CAFRNGRASTDTQYF. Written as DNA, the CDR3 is TGTGCCTTTCGGAACGGGAGGGCGAGCACAGATACGCAGTATTTT. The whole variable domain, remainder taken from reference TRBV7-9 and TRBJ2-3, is DTGVSQNPRHKITKRGQNVTFRCDPISEHNRLYWYRQTLGQGPEFLTYFQNEAQLEKSRLLSDRFSAERPKGSFSTLEIQRTEQGDSAMYLCAFRNGRASTDTQYFGPGTRLTVL.

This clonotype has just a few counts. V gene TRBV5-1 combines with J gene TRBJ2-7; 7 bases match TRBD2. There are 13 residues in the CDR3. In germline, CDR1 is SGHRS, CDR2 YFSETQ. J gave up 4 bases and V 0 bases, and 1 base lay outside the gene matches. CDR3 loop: CASSLDSGYEQYV. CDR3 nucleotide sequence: TGCGCCAGCAGCTTGGATAGCGGGTACGAGCAGTACGTC.

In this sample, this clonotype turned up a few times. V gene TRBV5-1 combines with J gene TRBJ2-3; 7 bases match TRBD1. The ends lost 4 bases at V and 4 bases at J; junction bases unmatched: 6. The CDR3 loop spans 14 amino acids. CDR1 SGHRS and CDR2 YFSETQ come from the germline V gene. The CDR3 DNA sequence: TGCGCCAGCAGCGTTGACAGGGCGTCAGATACGCAGTATTTT. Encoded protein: CASSVDRASDTQYF.

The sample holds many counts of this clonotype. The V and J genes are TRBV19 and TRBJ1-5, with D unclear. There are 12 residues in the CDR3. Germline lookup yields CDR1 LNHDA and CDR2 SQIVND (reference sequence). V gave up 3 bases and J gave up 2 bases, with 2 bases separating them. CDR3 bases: TGTGCCAGTAGTATGGGCAATCAGCCCCAGCATTTT. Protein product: CASSMGNQPQHF.

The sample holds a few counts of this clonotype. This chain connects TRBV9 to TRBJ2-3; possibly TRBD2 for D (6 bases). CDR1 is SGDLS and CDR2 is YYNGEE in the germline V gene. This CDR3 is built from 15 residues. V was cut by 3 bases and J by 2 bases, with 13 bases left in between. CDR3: CASSAFSGYTDTQYF. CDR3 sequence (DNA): TGTGCCAGCAGCGCCTTTAGCGGTTACACAGATACGCAGTATTTT.

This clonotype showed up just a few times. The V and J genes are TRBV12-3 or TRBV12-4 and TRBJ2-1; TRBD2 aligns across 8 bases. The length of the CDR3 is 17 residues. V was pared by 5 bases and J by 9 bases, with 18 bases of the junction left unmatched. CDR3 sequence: CASSPRGGEAGRGEQFF. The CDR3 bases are TGTGCCAGCAGTCCCCGGGGGGGGGAAGCGGGGAGAGGTGAGCAGTTCTTC.

The CDR3 loop reads CASSLGTADTGELFF. CDR3 coding DNA: TGTGCCAGCAGCTTAGGGACAGCGGACACCGGGGAGCTGTTTTTT. V gene TRBV7-9 combines with J gene TRBJ2-2, with a possible D match to TRBD1 (6 bases). Trimming shortened V by 1 base and J by 3 bases, and 9 bases separated the two germline ends. Looked up from germline, CDR1 is SEHNR and CDR2 is FQNEAQ (reference sequence). The CDR3 has 15 amino acids.

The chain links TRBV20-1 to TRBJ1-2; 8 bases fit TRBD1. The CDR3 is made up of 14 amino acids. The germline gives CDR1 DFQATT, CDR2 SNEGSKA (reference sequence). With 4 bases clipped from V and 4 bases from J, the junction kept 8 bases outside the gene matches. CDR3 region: CSANSGGASYGYTF. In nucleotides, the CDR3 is TGCAGTGCTAATTCAGGGGGCGCGAGCTATGGCTACACCTTC.

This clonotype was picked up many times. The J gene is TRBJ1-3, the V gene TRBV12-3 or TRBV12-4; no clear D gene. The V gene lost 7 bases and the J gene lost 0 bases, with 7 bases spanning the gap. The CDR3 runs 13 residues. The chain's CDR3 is CASNKGSGNTIYF. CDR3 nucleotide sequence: TGTGCCAGCAACAAGGGCTCTGGAAACACCATATATTTT.

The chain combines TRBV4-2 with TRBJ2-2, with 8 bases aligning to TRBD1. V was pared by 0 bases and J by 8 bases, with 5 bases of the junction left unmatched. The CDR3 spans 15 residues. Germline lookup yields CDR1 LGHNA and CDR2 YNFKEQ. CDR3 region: CASSQEGQGRGELFF. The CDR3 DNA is TGTGCCAGCAGCCAAGAAGGACAGGGTCGGGGGGAGCTGTTTTTT.